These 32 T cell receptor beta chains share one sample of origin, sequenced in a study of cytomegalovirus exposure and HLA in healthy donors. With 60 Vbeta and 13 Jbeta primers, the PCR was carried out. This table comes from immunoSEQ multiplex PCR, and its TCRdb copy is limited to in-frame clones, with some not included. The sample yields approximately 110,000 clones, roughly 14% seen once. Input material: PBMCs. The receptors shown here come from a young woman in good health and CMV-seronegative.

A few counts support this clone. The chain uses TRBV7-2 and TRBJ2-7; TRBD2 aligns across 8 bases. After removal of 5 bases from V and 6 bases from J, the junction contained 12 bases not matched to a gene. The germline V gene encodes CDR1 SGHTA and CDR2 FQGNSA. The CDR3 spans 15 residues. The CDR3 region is CASSLSGEVWGEQYF. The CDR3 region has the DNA TGTGCCAGCAGCCTTAGCGGGGAGGTCTGGGGCGAGCAGTACTTC.

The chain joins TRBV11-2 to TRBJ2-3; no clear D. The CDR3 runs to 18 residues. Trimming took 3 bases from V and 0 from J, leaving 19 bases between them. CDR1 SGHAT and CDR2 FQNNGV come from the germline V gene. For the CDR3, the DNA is TGTGCCAGCAGCTTGGGCAGTTTTTGGAATCCAAGCACAGATACGCAGTATTTT. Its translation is CASSLGSFWNPSTDTQYF. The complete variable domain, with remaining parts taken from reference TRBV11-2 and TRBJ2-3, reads EAGVAQSPRYKIIEKRQSVAFWCNPISGHATLYWYQQILGQGPKLLIQFQNNGVVDDSQLPKDRFSAERLKGVDSTLKIQPAKLEDSAVYLCASSLGSFWNPSTDTQYFGPGTRLTVL.

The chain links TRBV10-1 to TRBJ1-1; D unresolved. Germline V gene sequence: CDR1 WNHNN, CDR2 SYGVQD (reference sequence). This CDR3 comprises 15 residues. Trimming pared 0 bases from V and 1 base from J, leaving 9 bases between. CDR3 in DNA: TGCGCCAGCAGTGAGTCGGGGAGACCGAACACTGAAGCTTTCTTT. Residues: CASSESGRPNTEAFF.

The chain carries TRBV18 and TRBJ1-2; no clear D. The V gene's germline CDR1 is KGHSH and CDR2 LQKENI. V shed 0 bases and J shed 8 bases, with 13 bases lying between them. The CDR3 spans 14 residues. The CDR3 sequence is CASSPPAREGGYTF. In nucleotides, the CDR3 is TGTGCCAGCTCACCACCCGCCCGGGAGGGCGGCTACACCTTC. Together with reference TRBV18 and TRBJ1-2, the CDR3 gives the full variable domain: NAGVMQNPRHLVRRRGQEARLRCSPMKGHSHVYWYRQLPEEGLKFMVYLQKENIIDESGMPKERFSAEFPKEGPSILRIQQVVRGDSAAYFCASSPPAREGGYTFGSGTRLTVV.

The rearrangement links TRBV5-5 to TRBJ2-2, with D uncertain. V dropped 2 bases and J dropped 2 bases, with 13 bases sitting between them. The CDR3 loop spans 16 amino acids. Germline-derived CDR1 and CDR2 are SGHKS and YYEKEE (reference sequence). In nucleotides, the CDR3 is TGTGCCAGCAGCTTAAACCCCGCGGCAAACACCGGGGAGCTGTTTTTT. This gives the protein CASSLNPAANTGELFF.

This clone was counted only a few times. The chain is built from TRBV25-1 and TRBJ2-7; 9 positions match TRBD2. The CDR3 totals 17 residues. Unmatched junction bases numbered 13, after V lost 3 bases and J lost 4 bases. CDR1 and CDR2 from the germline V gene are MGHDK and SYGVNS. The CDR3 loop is CASSEASSGAGGYEQYF. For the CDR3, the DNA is TGTGCCAGCAGTGAGGCTTCTAGCGGAGCGGGGGGATACGAGCAGTACTTC.

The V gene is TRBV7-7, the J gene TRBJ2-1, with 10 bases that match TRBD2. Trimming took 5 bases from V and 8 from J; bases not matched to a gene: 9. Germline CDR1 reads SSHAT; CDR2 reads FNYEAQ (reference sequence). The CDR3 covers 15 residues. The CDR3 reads CASSPSGGASHEQFF. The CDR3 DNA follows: TGTGCCAGCAGCCCGAGCGGGGGGGCCTCTCATGAGCAGTTCTTC.

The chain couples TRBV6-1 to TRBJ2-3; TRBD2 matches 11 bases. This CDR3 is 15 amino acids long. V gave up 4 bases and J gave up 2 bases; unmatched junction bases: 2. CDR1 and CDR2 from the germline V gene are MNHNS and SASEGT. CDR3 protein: CASSVTSGTTDTQYF. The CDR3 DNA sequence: TGTGCCAGCAGTGTGACTAGCGGGACCACAGATACGCAGTATTTT.

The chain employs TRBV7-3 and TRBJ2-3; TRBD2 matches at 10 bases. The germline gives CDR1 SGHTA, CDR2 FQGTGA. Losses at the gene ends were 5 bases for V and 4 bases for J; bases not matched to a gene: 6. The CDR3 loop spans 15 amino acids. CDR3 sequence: CASSASGSNSDTQYF. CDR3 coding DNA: TGTGCCAGCAGCGCTAGCGGGAGTAACTCAGATACGCAGTATTTT.

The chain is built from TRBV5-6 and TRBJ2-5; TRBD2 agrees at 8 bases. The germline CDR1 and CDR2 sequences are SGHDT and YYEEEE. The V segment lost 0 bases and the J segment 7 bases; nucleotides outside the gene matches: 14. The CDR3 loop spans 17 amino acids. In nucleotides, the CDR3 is TGTGCCAGCAGCTTGGCGTCTAGCGGGCTTGCGCGGGCGACCCAGTACTTC. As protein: CASSLASSGLARATQYF.

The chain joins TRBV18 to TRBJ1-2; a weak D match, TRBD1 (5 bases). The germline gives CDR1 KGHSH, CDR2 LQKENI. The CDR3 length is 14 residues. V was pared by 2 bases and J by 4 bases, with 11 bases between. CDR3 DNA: TGTGCCAGCTCACCAAGAGGGGAGGGCTATGGCTACACCTTC. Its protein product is CASSPRGEGYGYTF.

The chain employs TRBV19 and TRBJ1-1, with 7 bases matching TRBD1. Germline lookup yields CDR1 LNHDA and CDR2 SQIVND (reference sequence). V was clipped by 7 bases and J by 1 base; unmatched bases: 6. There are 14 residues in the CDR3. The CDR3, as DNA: TGTGCCAGTACCCTGGGACAGTCGAACACTGAAGCTTTCTTT. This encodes CASTLGQSNTEAFF.

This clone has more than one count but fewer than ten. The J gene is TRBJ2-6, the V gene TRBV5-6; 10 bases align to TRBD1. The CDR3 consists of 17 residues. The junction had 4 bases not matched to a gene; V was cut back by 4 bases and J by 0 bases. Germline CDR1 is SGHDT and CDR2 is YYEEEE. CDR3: CASSPGQGTSGANVLTF. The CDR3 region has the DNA TGTGCCAGCAGCCCGGGACAGGGGACCTCTGGGGCCAACGTCCTGACTTTC.

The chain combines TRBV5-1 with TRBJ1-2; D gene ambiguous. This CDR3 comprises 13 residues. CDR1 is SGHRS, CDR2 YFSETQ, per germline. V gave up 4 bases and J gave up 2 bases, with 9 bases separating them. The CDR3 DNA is TGCGCCAGCAGCCCCGGGTCCAACTATGGCTACACCTTC. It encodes CASSPGSNYGYTF.

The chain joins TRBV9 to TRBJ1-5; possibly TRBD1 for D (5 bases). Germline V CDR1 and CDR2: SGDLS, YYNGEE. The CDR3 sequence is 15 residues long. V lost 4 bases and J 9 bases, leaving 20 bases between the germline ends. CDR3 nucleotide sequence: TGTGCCAGCAGCCCCGGGGGACTCCCCCAAGGGCCCCAGCATTTT. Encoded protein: CASSPGGLPQGPQHF.

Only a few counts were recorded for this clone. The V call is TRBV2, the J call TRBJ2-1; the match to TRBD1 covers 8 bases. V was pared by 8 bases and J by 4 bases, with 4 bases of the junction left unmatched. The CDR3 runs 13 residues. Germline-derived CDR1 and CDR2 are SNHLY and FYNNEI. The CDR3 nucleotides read TGTGCCAGCCAGGACAGGGTGTACAATGAGCAGTTCTTC. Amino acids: CASQDRVYNEQFF.

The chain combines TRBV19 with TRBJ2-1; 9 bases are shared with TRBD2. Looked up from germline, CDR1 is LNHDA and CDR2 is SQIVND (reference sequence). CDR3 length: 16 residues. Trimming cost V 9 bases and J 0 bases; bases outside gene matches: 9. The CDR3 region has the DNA TGTGCCAGCAGGGGTGCGGGGGGGAGCTCCTACAATGAGCAGTTCTTC. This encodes CASRGAGGSSYNEQFF.

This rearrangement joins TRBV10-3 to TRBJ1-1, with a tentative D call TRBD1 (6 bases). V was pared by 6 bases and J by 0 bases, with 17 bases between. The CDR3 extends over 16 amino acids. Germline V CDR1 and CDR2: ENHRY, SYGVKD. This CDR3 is CAISANGPGVNTEAFF. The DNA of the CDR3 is TGTGCCATCAGCGCTAATGGGCCAGGGGTGAACACTGAAGCTTTCTTT.

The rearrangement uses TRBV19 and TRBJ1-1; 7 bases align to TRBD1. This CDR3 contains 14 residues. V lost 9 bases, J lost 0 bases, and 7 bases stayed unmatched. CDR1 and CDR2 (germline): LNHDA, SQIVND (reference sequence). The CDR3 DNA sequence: TGTGCCAGCTGGGACAGCCTCATGAACACTGAAGCTTTCTTT. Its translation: CASWDSLMNTEAFF.

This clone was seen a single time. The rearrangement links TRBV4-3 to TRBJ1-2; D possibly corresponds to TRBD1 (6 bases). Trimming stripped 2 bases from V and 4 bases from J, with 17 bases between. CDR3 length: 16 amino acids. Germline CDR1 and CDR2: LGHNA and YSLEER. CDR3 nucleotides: TGCGCCAGCAGCCAAACACAGGGTAGCCTATCCTATGGCTACACCTTC. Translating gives CASSQTQGSLSYGYTF.

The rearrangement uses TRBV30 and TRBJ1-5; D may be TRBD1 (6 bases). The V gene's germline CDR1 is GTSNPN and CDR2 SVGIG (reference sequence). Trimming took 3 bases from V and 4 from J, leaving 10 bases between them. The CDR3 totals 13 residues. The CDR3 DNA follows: TGTGCCTGGAGGGGGACACCAAATCAGCCCCAGCATTTT. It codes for CAWRGTPNQPQHF.

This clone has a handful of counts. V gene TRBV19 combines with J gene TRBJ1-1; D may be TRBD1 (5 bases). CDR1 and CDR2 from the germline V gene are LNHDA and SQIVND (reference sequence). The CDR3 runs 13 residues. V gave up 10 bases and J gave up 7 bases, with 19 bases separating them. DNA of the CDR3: TGTGCCACAGCGCAGGACAAAACGCGTGAAGCTTTCTTT. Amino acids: CATAQDKTREAFF.

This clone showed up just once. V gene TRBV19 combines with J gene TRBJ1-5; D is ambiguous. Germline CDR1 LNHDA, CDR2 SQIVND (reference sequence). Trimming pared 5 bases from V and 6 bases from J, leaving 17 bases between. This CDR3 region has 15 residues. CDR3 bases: TGTGCCAGTAGTTCGCAGGTCAAGCACGGTCAGCCCCAGCATTTT. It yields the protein CASSSQVKHGQPQHF.

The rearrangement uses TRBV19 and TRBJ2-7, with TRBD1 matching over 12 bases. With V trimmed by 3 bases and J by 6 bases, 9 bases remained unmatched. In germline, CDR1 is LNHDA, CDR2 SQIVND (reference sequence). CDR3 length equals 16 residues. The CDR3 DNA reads TGTGCCAGTAGTATCCTAGCCGGGACAGGGGGCGGCGAGCAGTACTTC. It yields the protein CASSILAGTGGGEQYF.

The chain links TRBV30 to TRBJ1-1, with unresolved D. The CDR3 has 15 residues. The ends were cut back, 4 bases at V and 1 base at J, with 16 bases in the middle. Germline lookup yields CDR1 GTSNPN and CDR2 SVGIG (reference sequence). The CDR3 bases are TGTGCCTGGACCCAAGTGGCAGGCTCGAACACTGAAGCTTTCTTT. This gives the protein CAWTQVAGSNTEAFF.

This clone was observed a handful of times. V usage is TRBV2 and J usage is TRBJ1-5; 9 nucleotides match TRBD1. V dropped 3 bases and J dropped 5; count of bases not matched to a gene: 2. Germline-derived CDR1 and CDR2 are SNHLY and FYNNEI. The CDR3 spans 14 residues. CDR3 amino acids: CASSEDRGYQPQHF. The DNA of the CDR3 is TGTGCCAGCAGTGAGGACAGGGGCTATCAGCCCCAGCATTTT.

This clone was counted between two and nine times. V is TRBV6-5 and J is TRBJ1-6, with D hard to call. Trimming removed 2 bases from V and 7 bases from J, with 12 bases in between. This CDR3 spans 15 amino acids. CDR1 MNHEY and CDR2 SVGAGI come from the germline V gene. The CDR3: CASSYDPTGNSPLHF. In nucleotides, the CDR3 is TGTGCCAGCAGTTACGATCCCACGGGGAATTCACCCCTCCACTTT.

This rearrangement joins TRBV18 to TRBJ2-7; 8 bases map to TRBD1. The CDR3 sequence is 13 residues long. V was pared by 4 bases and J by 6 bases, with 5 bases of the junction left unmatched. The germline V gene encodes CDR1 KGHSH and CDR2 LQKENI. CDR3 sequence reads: CASSQRQGTEQYF. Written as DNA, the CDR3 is TGTGCCAGCTCACAGCGACAGGGGACCGAGCAGTACTTC.

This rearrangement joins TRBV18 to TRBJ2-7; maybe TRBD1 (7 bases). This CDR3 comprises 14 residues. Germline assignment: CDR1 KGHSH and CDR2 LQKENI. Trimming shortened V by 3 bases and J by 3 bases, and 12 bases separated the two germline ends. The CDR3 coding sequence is TGTGCCAGCTCACCCCGCGGGACAGACTACGAGCAGTACTTC. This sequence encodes CASSPRGTDYEQYF.

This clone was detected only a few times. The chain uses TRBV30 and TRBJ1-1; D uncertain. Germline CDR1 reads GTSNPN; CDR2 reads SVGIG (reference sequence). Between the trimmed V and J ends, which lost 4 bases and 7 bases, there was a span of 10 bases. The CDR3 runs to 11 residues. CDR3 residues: CAWMRLGEAFF. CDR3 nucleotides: TGTGCCTGGATGAGGTTGGGTGAAGCTTTCTTT. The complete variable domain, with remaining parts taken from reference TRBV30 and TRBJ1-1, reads SQTIHQWPATLVQPVGSPLSLECTVEGTSNPNLYWYRQAAGRGLQLLFYSVGIGQISSEVPQNLSASRPQDRQFILSSKKLLLSDSGFYLCAWMRLGEAFFGQGTRLTVV.

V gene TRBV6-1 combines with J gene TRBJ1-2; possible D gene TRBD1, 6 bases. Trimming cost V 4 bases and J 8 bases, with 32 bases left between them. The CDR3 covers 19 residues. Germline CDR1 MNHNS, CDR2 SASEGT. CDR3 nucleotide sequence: TGTGCCAGCAGTGTCATTCGTGGGACATCGGTATCGCTGCGGGAGGGCTACACCTTC. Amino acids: CASSVIRGTSVSLREGYTF.

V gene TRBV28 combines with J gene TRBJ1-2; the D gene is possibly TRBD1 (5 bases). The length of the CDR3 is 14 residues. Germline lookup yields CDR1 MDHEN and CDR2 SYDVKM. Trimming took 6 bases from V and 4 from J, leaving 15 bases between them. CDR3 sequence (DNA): TGTGCCAGCAGGCGTCAGGGATCCCTCTATGGCTACACCTTC. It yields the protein CASRRQGSLYGYTF.